This TCR beta chain was found in a study of CXCR3-negative and CXCR3-positive naive CD8 T cells (dated by TCRdb to about 2019). For context, the study as a whole: In total, 110 million to 150 million TRB reads were obtained, corresponding to roughly 1.5 +/- 0.3 million reads per library. The diversity and physicochemical repertoire analyses included about a dozen donors pooled from two independent experiments. Naive subsets from 5 donors and memory cells from 3 donors were included in the TRBV-TRBJ cluster analysis.

A word on this clonotype: This receptor's antigen is unknown.

Each CD8+ T cell subset was flow-sorted in triplicate, and around 300,000 cells per subset were placed directly into RLT lysis buffer. To keep memory contaminants out, a stringent definition of naive CD8+ T cells was applied: CD45RO-CCR7+CD27+CD95-. Peripheral blood mononuclear cells were isolated from buffy coats using standard density gradient centrifugation. A FACSAria III was used to flow-sort naive CXCR3-negative and CXCR3-positive CD8+ T cells. An RNeasy Mini Kit was used to extract total RNA from the sorted cells. TCRdb shows the sequencer as NextSeq 550. The Human TCR Profiling Kit (MiLaboratory) was used to prepare UMI-labeled 5' RACE TRB cDNA libraries. The full amount of extracted RNA was used for cDNA synthesis, and the full amount of resulting cDNA was used for PCR amplification. The libraries were made side by side, with each library going through the same number of PCR cycles. The study's own analysis went as follows. MIGEC and MiXCR extracted about 50,000 +/- 10,000 unique UMI-labeled TRB cDNA molecules per library, requiring at least two reads per UMI. An average of approximately 40,000 +/- 10,000 functional in-frame TRB CDR3 nucleotide clonotypes without stop codons was found per library. Diversity metrics, including normalized Shannon-Wiener and Chao1, were computed in VDJtools after downsampling to 5000 UMI-labeled TRB molecules per sample. VDJtools was used to calculate clonotype-size-weighted physicochemical properties of the central five CDR3 residues, namely interaction energy, strength, volume and Kidera factor 4. TCRdb reanalyzed the reads, keeping one entry per CDR3 protein sequence and omitting DNA. TCRdb, not the authors, supplied the V and J calls. The sample table holds about 98,000 distinct CDR3 sequences. The ten largest make up approximately 1% of the sample.

Overall results and qualifications from the work: Because CXCR3 expression was partially decreased after cryopreservation, freshly isolated PBMCs were used for most assays. Naive CXCR3-negative and CXCR3-positive cells from the same donor showed similar TRBV-TRBJ usage, whereas memory cells showed distinct patterns. Because surface CD5, which is linked to self-reactivity in mice, was comparable between the naive subsets, TCR interaction strength was also inferred from the physicochemical properties of TRB CDR3s. Both naive subsets had comparably high repertoire diversity, while memory CD8+ T cells had much lower repertoire diversity. TRB CDR3s from CXCR3-positive naive cells showed higher hydrophobicity (lower Kidera factor 4), lower energy, and higher strength and volume indices than CXCR3-negative naive cells.

From its cysteine to its phenylalanine, the CDR3 spans 19 amino acids. The coding DNA is unavailable. The germline V gene specifies MDHEN as CDR1 and SYDVKM as CDR2. The sample comprised naive CXCR3+ CD8+ T cells from blood. According to the study, the label for this sample's cell subset or site signals: CD45RO-CCR7+CD27+CD95- naive CD8+ T cells expressing CXCR3 (TNR3+). The TCR comes from a human donor in good health. Some clones in this sample may be carry-over from other donors' samples. The chain uses TRBV28 and TRBJ2-5; TCRdb's D call, TRBD1, is unchecked because there is no DNA. The CDR3 corresponds to CASSLSLGTIPGIQETQYF.